This entry features one T cell receptor beta chain sequence. Its antigen is not known. Next came a second PCR, run for about 7 to 12 cycles, which used a sample-barcoded 5' primer along with a J-beta primer mix. TCRdb redid the calling of the 5' RACE reads with MiXCR, one entry per CDR3 protein. This sample has about 680,000 distinct CDR3 sequences, with around half found just once. This sample was included in a study of blood T cells in healthy people across ages. Study-wide background: T cells yielded about one barcoded beta molecule per two cells through template switching. General study results and limits: The unsorted PBMCs prevented any conclusive comparison of naive versus antigen-experienced cells.

CDR3 length: 15 amino acids. Germline CDR1 is SGHDN and CDR2 is FVKESK. The sample comprised blood. The receptor's source is an older woman in good health. The chain uses TRBV14 and TRBJ2-4, with TRBD2 as a possible D gene (7 bases). The closer fit of TRBJ2-7 to the DNA end suggests the J call may be wrong. The CDR3 DNA sequence: TGTGCCAGCAGCCAATTTCGGGGGGCGAGGTACGAGCAGTACTTC. Protein sequence: CASSQFRGARYEQYF.